This T cell receptor (beta chain) was captured by sequencing in a study of T cells expressing NK-cell markers (dated by TCRdb to about 2020). Regarding the research as a whole: In sorted CD3+CD56+NKG2C+, CD3+CD56+NKG2C- and CD3+CD56-NKG2C+ T-cell subsets from eight donors, TCR beta-chain repertoires were profiled. Seven of the eight sequenced donors were HCMV-seropositive and one was HCMV-seronegative. Randomly selected healthy volunteers, three men and five women, were used as the eight sequenced donors. The libraries were sequenced on Illumina HiSeq 2000/2500, MiSeq or NextSeq, producing 2 x 150 bp reads.

Study-level results and caveats: Whether the expanded NKG2C-expressing T cell clones were specific for HCMV antigens remained unclear. Those dominant clonotypes were again the most abundant among CD3+CD56-NKG2C+ cells in a handful of donors, at about 28.3-65%. In roughly 6 donors, the dominant CD3+CD56+NKG2C+ clonotypes were among the top 10 CD8+ clonotypes and accounted for about 1.0-7.5% of CD8+ T cells.

A commercial ELISA kit detecting HCMV-specific IgG in serum was used to determine HCMV serostatus. Ficoll density gradient centrifugation was used to isolate peripheral blood mononuclear cells from blood. The CDR3 spans 16 residues, from the cysteine through the phenylalanine. No DNA appears here. From a lookup of the germline V gene, CDR1 and CDR2 are SGHRS and YFSETQ. The sample was run on an Illumina HiSeq 2000. 5'RACE template switching, by which a universal primer site and unique molecular identifiers were added, was used to make TCR beta cDNA libraries. cDNA synthesis was primed from the TCR beta constant segment, followed by two successive PCR amplification steps. The original methods were these. Reads were demultiplexed and grouped by UMI with MIGEC, and clonotypes were assembled and quantified with MiTCR. To exclude erroneous sequences, any TCR cDNA sequence not supported by at least two reads was discarded. Downstream repertoire analysis used the tcR package, and clonotypes were matched across fractions by CDR3 nucleotide sequence plus V segment. VDJmatch was used to annotate antigen specificity against VDJdb, with one amino acid substitution in CDR3 permitted. Reads reprocessed by TCRdb are summarized as one entry per CDR3 protein sequence, and DNA is absent. The V and J calls were determined by TCRdb, not by the authors. Per the sample table, the count is 250,000 to 300,000 distinct CDR3 sequences. The leading ten clones occupy 0.39% of the sample.

A remark on this clonotype: Its target antigen remains unknown.

This receptor was taken from a man aged 18 to 29 in good health. Donor details come from another sample of the same person, matched by shared clones. Sequencing input: blood T cells: a sorted CD56 or NKG2C T cell subset, CD4+ or CD8+ T cells, or bulk PBMC T cells (not recorded which). The chain couples TRBV5-1 to TRBJ2-3. This receptor carries the CDR3 CASSWGDKGRADTQYF.